This TCR beta chain was documented in a study of cytotoxic CD8 clonotypes in ibrutinib-treated CLL. About the research overall: There were 10 to 11 relapsed/refractory patients and about 15 treatment-naive patients, and 17 to 18 were IGHV unmutated. Partial responses totalled approximately 24 and complete responses 2; after median roughly 64 months, 14 remained remitted and about twelve progressed. Notes on the study in general: Public clonotypes were uncommon and contracted or stayed stable on treatment.

The targeted sequencing depth was 1 in 200,000 to 1 in 1 million T cells. Measured with immunoSEQ multiplex PCR; TCRdb has only the in-frame clones, and not every one. The table includes 150,000 to 200,000 clones, approximately 77% detected once. In regard to this clone: Its antigen is still unknown.

CDR3 length: 11 residues. The V end lost 9 bases, the J end lost 7 bases, and 13 bases lay between the germline ends. In germline, CDR1 is SNHLY, CDR2 FYNNEI. The J gene is TRBJ2-7, the V gene TRBV2; D gene unclear. The material sequenced was PBMCs, taken after 12 months of ibrutinib treatment. The source of this sequence is a human donor with chronic lymphocytic leukemia. The CDR3 is CASTTGFEQYF. As DNA, the CDR3 is TGTGCCAGTACAACCGGGTTTGAGCAGTACTTC.